The next 23 T cell receptor beta chains were all read from a single sample in a study of T cells after yellow fever vaccination. TCRdb recomputed calls from the 5' RACE reads with MiXCR, one row per CDR3 protein. The table records some 500,000 distinct CDR3 sequences, roughly 14% of them present only once. This specimen was PBMCs, taken on the day of the yellow fever booster vaccination. The receptors derive from a man aged 25 to 40 who received the YFV17D yellow fever vaccine.

V usage is TRBV20-1 and J usage is TRBJ1-1; D call uncertain. Trimming stripped 7 bases from V and 0 bases from J, with 6 bases between. The germline CDR1 and CDR2 sequences are DFQATT and SNEGSKA (reference sequence). The CDR3 sequence is 11 residues long. CDR3 amino acids: CSGYMNTEAFF. For the CDR3, the DNA is TGCAGTGGGTACATGAACACTGAAGCTTTCTTT.

This chain links TRBV20-1 with TRBJ2-7; TRBD2 is a possible D gene (6 bases). The germline gives CDR1 DFQATT, CDR2 SNEGSKA (reference sequence). This CDR3 comprises 15 residues. Trimming removed 0 bases at V and 3 bases at J, with 15 bases between. The CDR3 reads CSAREGVAEFYEQYF. The CDR3 coding sequence is TGCAGTGCTAGAGAGGGGGTAGCGGAGTTCTACGAGCAGTACTTC.

The chain is built from TRBV4-3 and TRBJ2-2; TRBD1 aligns across 8 bases. Germline V gives CDR1 LGHNA, CDR2 YSLEER. V lost 4 bases, J lost 2 bases, and 6 bases stayed unmatched. The CDR3 contains 16 residues. The CDR3 sequence is CASSPRTGTNTGELFF. CDR3 DNA sequence: TGCGCCAGCAGCCCGCGGACAGGGACCAACACCGGGGAGCTGTTTTTT.

This clonotype turned up a few times. J is TRBJ1-3 and V is TRBV4-3; D is unresolved. Trimming stripped 4 bases from V and 4 bases from J, with 14 bases between. Germline CDR1 LGHNA, CDR2 YSLEER. The length of the CDR3 is 15 residues. The CDR3 loop reads CASSLRQSLGNTIYF. The DNA of the CDR3 is TGCGCCAGCAGCCTCAGACAAAGCCTGGGAAACACCATATATTTT.

This chain uses TRBV5-1 with TRBJ2-5, with TRBD2 matching over 12 bases. Germline trimming cut 3 bases from V and 2 bases from J; bases unmatched to any gene: 8. The germline V gene has CDR1 SGHRS and CDR2 YFSETQ. The CDR3 contains 17 residues. The CDR3 region has the DNA TGCGCCAGCAGCTCGACGACAGGACTAGCGGGGCAAGAGACCCAGTACTTC. Amino acids: CASSSTTGLAGQETQYF.

This clonotype occurred a few times. The chain is built from TRBV6-4 and TRBJ2-1; tentatively, D is TRBD2 (6 bases). Germline V CDR1 and CDR2: MRHNA, SNTAGT. V was shortened by 0 bases and J by 7 bases, with 16 bases between the two germline ends. This CDR3 spans 16 amino acids. The CDR3 here is CASSDSWGVGENEQFF. CDR3 sequence (DNA): TGTGCCAGCAGTGACTCGTGGGGGGTCGGAGAAAATGAGCAGTTCTTC.

This clonotype was seen more than once but under ten times. The chain uses TRBV2 and TRBJ1-6; D remains unclear. This CDR3 spans 12 amino acids. CDR1 SNHLY and CDR2 FYNNEI come from the germline V gene. V gave up 8 bases and J gave up 13 bases, with 15 bases separating them. In DNA, the CDR3 is TGTGCCAGCTTTGGGCAGCCGGGGCCCCTCCACTTT. It yields the protein CASFGQPGPLHF.

This clonotype was seen only a few times. This sequence joins TRBV12-3 or TRBV12-4 and TRBJ2-1, with TRBD2 matching 9 bases. The V segment lost 8 bases and the J segment 5 bases; nucleotides outside the gene matches: 7. There are 14 residues in the CDR3. In DNA, the CDR3 is TGTGCCAGCGGAATAGCGGGAGTAGACAATGAGCAGTTCTTC. This translates into CASGIAGVDNEQFF.

This chain uses TRBV28 with TRBJ2-1; 10 bases match TRBD2. Germline CDR1 reads MDHEN; CDR2 reads SYDVKM. The CDR3 runs 18 residues. The ends lost 6 bases at V and 0 bases at J; junction bases unmatched: 11. CDR3 DNA sequence: TGTGCCAGCAGCCATACAAGTAGCGGGAGGAGCTCCTACAATGAGCAGTTCTTC. This codes for CASSHTSSGRSSYNEQFF.

As for this clonotype: Germline and junction disagree at one end, which may indicate a read error. The rearrangement uses TRBV20-1 and TRBJ2-1; 9 positions match TRBD2. This CDR3 contains 16 residues. Germline CDR1 and CDR2: DFQATT and SNEGSKA (reference sequence). This CDR3 is CSAPHSGSGAYNERFF. CDR3 DNA: TGCAGTGCCCCACATAGCGGGAGTGGCGCCTACAATGAGCGGTTCTTC.

This clonotype was seen a few times. The J gene is TRBJ1-6, the V gene TRBV7-2; weak D call: TRBD1 (6 bases). CDR1 is SGHTA, CDR2 FQGNSA, per germline. This CDR3 comprises 17 residues. The V and J ends lost 4 bases and 0 bases respectively, with 13 bases between them. For the CDR3, the DNA is TGTGCCAGCAGCTCCCCAGGGGCTAACTCCTATAATTCACCCCTCCACTTT. It translates to CASSSPGANSYNSPLHF. The variable domain in full, with the rest retrieved from reference TRBV7-2 and TRBJ1-6, is GAGVSQSPSNKVTEKGKDVELRCDPISGHTALYWYRQSLGQGLEFLIYFQGNSAPDKSGLPSDRFSAERTGGSVSTLTIQRTQQEDSAVYLCASSSPGANSYNSPLHFGNGTRLTVT.

This clonotype was counted only a few times. This chain links TRBV15 with TRBJ2-7, with 15 bases fitting TRBD2. CDR3 size: 13 residues. Germline assignment: CDR1 LNHNV and CDR2 YYDKDF (reference sequence). The V and J ends lost 9 bases and 4 bases, in that order; junction bases with no gene match: 1. The CDR3 DNA follows: TGTGCCACTGGGACTAGCGGGAGGTACGAGCAGTACTTC. As protein: CATGTSGRYEQYF.

The CDR3 spells CASSQDRGPPGSFGEQYF. The CDR3 region has the DNA TGTGCCAGCAGCCAAGATCGAGGGCCGCCAGGCTCGTTTGGCGAGCAGTACTTC. The V call is TRBV4-2, the J call TRBJ2-7; a possible D gene is TRBD2 (5 bases). CDR1 is LGHNA, CDR2 YNFKEQ, per germline. This CDR3 is built from 18 residues. The germline V and J ends were trimmed by 0 bases and 6 bases, with 24 bases remaining between them.

The chain employs TRBV5-1 and TRBJ2-7; D may match TRBD1 or TRBD2 (5 bases each). V dropped 4 bases and J dropped 0 bases, with 11 bases sitting between them. The CDR3 spans 14 residues. From germline, CDR1 is SGHRS and CDR2 YFSETQ. The CDR3 here is CASSAGDGSYEQYF. Written as DNA, the CDR3 is TGCGCCAGCAGCGCCGGGGACGGCTCCTACGAGCAGTACTTC. The complete variable domain, with remaining parts taken from reference TRBV5-1 and TRBJ2-7, reads KAGVTQTPRYLIKTRGQQVTLSCSPISGHRSVSWYQQTPGQGLQFLFEYFSETQRNKGNFPGRFSGRQFSNSRSEMNVSTLELGDSALYLCASSAGDGSYEQYFGPGTRLTVT.

The sample holds a few counts of this clonotype. The CDR3 nucleotides are TGTGCCAGCAGGCTGAACGGGGAGCTGTTTTTT. Its protein product is CASRLNGELFF. V is TRBV6-5 and J is TRBJ2-2; D is unclear. V was cut by 6 bases and J by 7 bases, with 6 bases left in between. The length of the CDR3 is 11 residues. Germline CDR1 and CDR2: MNHEY and SVGAGI.

This clonotype occurred a few times. This chain uses TRBV4-2 with TRBJ2-1; D could derive from TRBD1 or TRBD2 (5 bases each). Trimming shortened V by 1 base and J by 15 bases, and 22 bases separated the two germline ends. Germline values: CDR1 LGHNA, CDR2 YNFKEQ. This CDR3 spans 15 amino acids. The CDR3 bases are TGTGCCAGCAGCCAAGGGGCCGGGACCCCGAGTTTTCGGTTCTTC. Its protein is CASSQGAGTPSFRFF.

This clonotype has a handful of counts. The chain employs TRBV6-8 and TRBJ2-2; D is perhaps TRBD2 (6 bases). The CDR3 has 17 amino acids. Germline V gene sequence: CDR1 MNHGY, CDR2 SAAAGT. Trimming left V 6 bases short and J 3 bases short, with 20 bases between. CDR3 sequence (DNA): TGTGCCAGCAGGGGAAAGGTTTCGGAGGGGTACACCGGGGAGCTGTTTTTT. This codes for CASRGKVSEGYTGELFF.

This clonotype was found once. The V call is TRBV12-3 or TRBV12-4, the J call TRBJ2-7, with 15 bases matching TRBD2. The trim removed 0 bases at V and 6 bases at J, leaving 3 bases unmatched. CDR3 length: 16 residues. This CDR3 reads CASSLAGLAGGSEQYF. The CDR3 DNA reads TGTGCCAGCAGTTTAGCGGGACTAGCGGGAGGAAGCGAGCAGTACTTC.

In this sample, this clonotype turned up many times. The V and J genes are TRBV7-7 and TRBJ2-2; D gene unclear. The germline V and J ends were trimmed by 4 bases and 7 bases, with 13 bases remaining between them. Germline CDR1 reads SSHAT; CDR2 reads FNYEAQ (reference sequence). This CDR3 is 14 amino acids long. This chain's CDR3 is CASSSLTLGGELFF. The CDR3 coding sequence is TGTGCCAGCAGCTCATTAACACTCGGCGGGGAGCTGTTTTTT.

This clonotype was counted a few times. The chain recombines TRBV6-2 or TRBV6-3 with TRBJ2-1, with unresolved D. The V and J ends lost 5 bases and 4 bases respectively, with 18 bases between them. Germline assignment: CDR1 MNHEY and CDR2 SVGEGT. The CDR3 is 16 residues long. The CDR3 bases are TGTGCCAGCAGTACCGAGCTAGTGGGGATTTACAATGAGCAGTTCTTC. It encodes CASSTELVGIYNEQFF.

The chain is built from TRBV4-3 and TRBJ2-1; D may be TRBD1 (5 bases). Between the trimmed V and J ends, which lost 0 bases and 4 bases, there was a span of 13 bases. The germline V gene encodes CDR1 LGHNA and CDR2 YSLEER. The CDR3 contains 16 residues. The CDR3 coding sequence is TGCGCCAGCAGCCAAGATTCATTTGACAGATACAATGAGCAGTTCTTC. Translation gives CASSQDSFDRYNEQFF.

The V gene is TRBV11-2, the J gene TRBJ2-1; 8 positions agree with TRBD2. The CDR3 is 16 residues long. J was trimmed by 0 bases and V by 1 base; bases with no gene match: 2. The germline CDR1 and CDR2 sequences are SGHAT and FQNNGV. CDR3 sequence reads: CASSLGTSTSYNEQFF. The CDR3 DNA reads TGTGCCAGCAGCTTAGGGACTAGCACCTCCTACAATGAGCAGTTCTTC.

This chain links TRBV5-1 with TRBJ1-4, with TRBD1 matching over 9 bases. V was pared by 0 bases and J by 8 bases, with 8 bases of the junction left unmatched. This CDR3 contains 16 residues. The germline V gene encodes CDR1 SGHRS and CDR2 YFSETQ. CDR3 residues: CASSLEGTGIGEKLFF. The CDR3 bases are TGCGCCAGCAGCTTGGAAGGGACAGGGATAGGGGAAAAACTGTTTTTT. Looking up the rest from reference TRBV5-1 and TRBJ1-4 gives the full variable domain: KAGVTQTPRYLIKTRGQQVTLSCSPISGHRSVSWYQQTPGQGLQFLFEYFSETQRNKGNFPGRFSGRQFSNSRSEMNVSTLELGDSALYLCASSLEGTGIGEKLFFGSGTQLSVL.